These T cell receptor beta chains were read from a single sample in a study of cytomegalovirus exposure and HLA in healthy donors. Sequencing used immunoSEQ multiplex PCR; TCRdb keeps in-frame clones, though not all of them. The table records 100,000 to 150,000 clones, about three quarters of them present only once. The sample taken for sequencing was PBMCs. These receptors all stem from a man aged 25-45 years in good health and CMV-seronegative. Both conserved end residues are part of each CDR3. The order of the fields is clone size, J gene, D gene, V gene, CDR3 DNA, CDR3 protein. D genes are given only for firm matches. Size is omitted from some rows. Given values are once, few, many or a class for expanded clones.

clone_size: .; j_call: TRBJ2-6; d_call: .; v_call: TRBV25-1; cdr3_nt: TGTGCCAGCAGTTCTTCCGGGAACGTCCTGACTTTC; cdr3_aa: CASSSSGNVLTF
clone_size: .; j_call: TRBJ2-2; d_call: .; v_call: TRBV12-5; cdr3_nt: TGTGCTAGTGGTTTGGTACGAGGAGGGAGTACCTCCACCGGGGAGCTGTTTTTT; cdr3_aa: CASGLVRGGSTSTGELFF
clone_size: .; j_call: TRBJ1-2; d_call: TRBD1; v_call: TRBV27; cdr3_nt: TGTGCCAGCAGTTTTACAGGGGCAGGCGGTGGCTACACCTTC; cdr3_aa: CASSFTGAGGGYTF
clone_size: .; j_call: TRBJ2-7; d_call: .; v_call: TRBV28; cdr3_nt: TGTGCCAGCAGTTTATTACAGGGAGAAGACGAGCAGTACTTC; cdr3_aa: CASSLLQGEDEQYF
clone_size: .; j_call: TRBJ1-6; d_call: .; v_call: TRBV5-5; cdr3_nt: TGTGCCAGCAGCTATAAGACCACAGGAACCACTAATTCACCCCTCCACTTT; cdr3_aa: CASSYKTTGTTNSPLHF
clone_size: .; j_call: TRBJ2-5; d_call: .; v_call: TRBV15; cdr3_nt: TGTGCCACCAGCAGCACAGGGTACCAAGAGACCCAGTACTTC; cdr3_aa: CATSSTGYQETQYF
clone_size: .; j_call: TRBJ2-3; d_call: .; v_call: TRBV11-3; cdr3_nt: TGTGCCAGCAGCTTAGAGGGCAGGGAAACAGATACGCAGTATTTT; cdr3_aa: CASSLEGRETDTQYF
clone_size: .; j_call: TRBJ1-2; d_call: TRBD1; v_call: TRBV28; cdr3_nt: TGTGCCAGCAGCCCGACAGGGGTTAATGGCTACACCTTC; cdr3_aa: CASSPTGVNGYTF
clone_size: .; j_call: TRBJ2-1; d_call: TRBD1; v_call: TRBV28; cdr3_nt: TGTGCCAGCAGCTCCCTCGGACAGGGAAATCACAATGAGCAGTTCTTC; cdr3_aa: CASSSLGQGNHNEQFF
clone_size: few; j_call: TRBJ1-2; d_call: .; v_call: TRBV5-1; cdr3_nt: TGCGCCAGCAGCTTTGGAGACCAAAACTATGGCTACACCTTC; cdr3_aa: CASSFGDQNYGYTF
clone_size: .; j_call: TRBJ1-6; d_call: .; v_call: TRBV27; cdr3_nt: TGTGCCAGCAGTTTACGGAGTCTGAGCTCCTATAATTCACCCCTCCACTTT; cdr3_aa: CASSLRSLSSYNSPLHF
clone_size: once; j_call: TRBJ2-7; d_call: TRBD2; v_call: TRBV6-5; cdr3_nt: TGTGCCAGCAGAGATAGCGGGGCTCGGGAGCAGTACTTC; cdr3_aa: CASRDSGAREQYF
clone_size: .; j_call: TRBJ2-7; d_call: .; v_call: TRBV7-9; cdr3_nt: TGTGCCAGCAGCCCCGACCTAGCCTCCTACGAGCAGTACTTC; cdr3_aa: CASSPDLASYEQYF
clone_size: .; j_call: TRBJ2-3; d_call: .; v_call: TRBV7-2; cdr3_nt: TGTGCCAGCAGCTCCCCGCCGAGGAGATACGCAGATACGCAGTATTTT; cdr3_aa: CASSSPPRRYADTQYF
clone_size: .; j_call: TRBJ2-3; d_call: TRBD2; v_call: TRBV10-3; cdr3_nt: TGTGCCATCAGTGGTGTAACTAGCGGCCGTCTCAGATCAGATACGCAGTATTTT; cdr3_aa: CAISGVTSGRLRSDTQYF
clone_size: few; j_call: TRBJ1-3; d_call: .; v_call: TRBV5-4; cdr3_nt: TGTGCCAGCAGCTTGGGTCCTAGCTCTGGAAACACCATATATTTT; cdr3_aa: CASSLGPSSGNTIYF
clone_size: .; j_call: TRBJ2-5; d_call: TRBD2; v_call: TRBV10-3; cdr3_nt: TGTGCCATCGGCGAGGGTAGCGGGGGGGCCTATGAGACCCAGTACTTC; cdr3_aa: CAIGEGSGGAYETQYF
clone_size: once; j_call: TRBJ2-7; d_call: .; v_call: TRBV5-1; cdr3_nt: TGCGCCAGCAGCTTGGATTTCAGTCTTTTCCCCTACGAGCAGTACTTC; cdr3_aa: CASSLDFSLFPYEQYF
clone_size: .; j_call: TRBJ2-7; d_call: TRBD2; v_call: TRBV7-8; cdr3_nt: TGTGCCAGCAGTCTTCGTAGGACTAGCTACGAGCAGTACTTC; cdr3_aa: CASSLRRTSYEQYF
clone_size: .; j_call: TRBJ2-5; d_call: .; v_call: TRBV5-1; cdr3_nt: TGCGCCAGCGGGAGCTGGAGGACTAATGAAGAGACCCAGTACTTC; cdr3_aa: CASGSWRTNEETQYF
clone_size: few; j_call: TRBJ1-6; d_call: .; v_call: TRBV30; cdr3_nt: TGTGCCTGGAGTGTATTCCGCTCCTATAATTCACCCCTCCACTTT; cdr3_aa: CAWSVFRSYNSPLHF
clone_size: few; j_call: TRBJ2-7; d_call: .; v_call: TRBV6-1; cdr3_nt: TGTGCCAGCAGTGAATGGAGGGATGGAAACGAGCAGTACTTC; cdr3_aa: CASSEWRDGNEQYF
clone_size: .; j_call: TRBJ1-2; d_call: .; v_call: TRBV5-1; cdr3_nt: TGCGCCAGCAGCCGGGATAGGGTTAGGCGTGGGGATGGCTACACCTTC; cdr3_aa: CASSRDRVRRGDGYTF
clone_size: .; j_call: TRBJ2-2; d_call: .; v_call: TRBV9; cdr3_nt: TGTGCCAGCGGAGACTTACAGGGTTGGTCCCACACCGGGGAGCTGTTTTTT; cdr3_aa: CASGDLQGWSHTGELFF